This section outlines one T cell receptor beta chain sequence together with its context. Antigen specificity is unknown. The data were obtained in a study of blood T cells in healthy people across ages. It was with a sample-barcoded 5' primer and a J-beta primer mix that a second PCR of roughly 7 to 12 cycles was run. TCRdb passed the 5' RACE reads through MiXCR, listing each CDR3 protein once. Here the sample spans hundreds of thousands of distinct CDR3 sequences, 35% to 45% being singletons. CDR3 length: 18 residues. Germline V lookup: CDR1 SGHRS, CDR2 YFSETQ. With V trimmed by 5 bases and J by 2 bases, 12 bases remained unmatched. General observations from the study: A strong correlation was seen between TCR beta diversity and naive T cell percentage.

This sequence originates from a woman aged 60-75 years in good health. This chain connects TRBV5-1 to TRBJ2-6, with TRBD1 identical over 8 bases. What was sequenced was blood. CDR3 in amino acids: CASSSSRQGRAGANVLTF. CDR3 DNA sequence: TGCGCCAGCAGTTCGTCTCGACAGGGGCGAGCTGGGGCCAACGTCCTGACTTTC.